The source of this T cell receptor (beta chain) is a study of regulatory T cells in long-lasting Graves disease. Overall study findings and caveats: Persistent patients shared more public clonotypes (about 2,700) than newly diagnosed patients (approximately 1,000).

Arm-PCR of CDR3 regions and iRepertoire HTBI primers were the basis on which TCR beta libraries were built. MiXCR was run by TCRdb on the multiplex PCR reads, yielding one entry per CDR3 protein. The table records approximately 350,000 distinct CDR3 sequences, 16% of them present only once. Time point in this sample: newly diagnosed GD, antithyroid drugs for less than 3 months. The TCR library was made from RNA extracted from PBMCs. The sample holds many counts of this clonotype. Its specificity is not known. Per germline, CDR1 LGHNT and CDR2 FRNRAP. The CDR3 is made up of 18 amino acids. Unmatched junction bases numbered 12, after V lost 1 base and J lost 4 bases. Separately, the same data were catalogued under a study of T cells in Graves' hyperthyroidism and ophthalmopathy. That work adds: The diagnoses drew upon clinical symptoms, serum thyroxine and TRAb, thyroid ultrasound and orbital computed tomography. Using the HTBI primer set, a first-round RT-PCR was run on the TCR CDR3. Ophthalmopathy cases were set apart from stable hyperthyroidism by a 13 V-J model.

This clonotype originated in a man aged 40-49 years with Graves disease. The sample in question was peripheral blood mononuclear cells (PBMCs), obtained at new diagnosis, from a patient treated with antithyroid drugs. This sequence joins TRBV12-5 and TRBJ1-5; 8 bases line up with TRBD1. The DNA for the CDR3 is TGTGCTAGTGGTTTGGACCACGACAGGGGTGCGCGAAATCAGCCCCAGCATTTT. It codes for CASGLDHDRGARNQPQHF.